The rows below give T cell receptor beta chains drawn from one sample of a study of CD8 T cells in Susac syndrome. TCRdb recomputed calls from the immunoSEQ multiplex PCR reads with MiXCR, one row per CDR3 protein. The repertoire holds 150,000 to 190,000 distinct CDR3 sequences, with 85% to 95% as singletons. The specimen was CD4+ T cells from PBMCs. The origin of the receptors is a human donor with Susac syndrome. CDR3s leave out the opening cysteine and the closing phenylalanine or tryptophan. D genes are given only for firm matches.

v_call,j_call,d_call,cdr3_aa
TRBV13,TRBJ2-3,TRBD2,ASSLVKLAGDSQY
TRBV20-1,TRBJ2-1,TRBD1,SAPSGQAHYNEQF
TRBV20-1,TRBJ2-1,TRBD2,SAEERLAGANEQF
TRBV10-3,TRBJ2-2,.,AIARDRNTGELF
TRBV20-1,TRBJ2-7,.,SARDRSAYEQY
TRBV15,TRBJ2-3,TRBD2,ATSRDAAGLNTDTQY
TRBV25-1,TRBJ2-2,.,ASSERGSGTGELF
TRBV25-1,TRBJ2-1,TRBD2,ASSSSSGGGRDEQF
TRBV20-1,TRBJ2-5,TRBD1,SALLTGGGETQY
TRBV20-1,TRBJ2-5,TRBD2,SARLAGVQETQY
TRBV19,TRBJ2-5,.,ASSRTTQETQY
TRBV20-1,TRBJ2-3,TRBD2,SASPSGGRADTQY
TRBV7-2,TRBJ2-7,TRBD2,ASSLTGTSGYEQY
TRBV29-1,TRBJ1-2,.,SVERGYGYT
TRBV11-3,TRBJ2-1,.,ASSDPGTVTPYEQF
TRBV3-1,TRBJ1-3,.,ASSHAGGSGNTIY
TRBV20-1,TRBJ1-2,.,SARTGLSGYT
TRBV12-3/TRBV12-4,TRBJ2-3,.,ASSLGLARDTQY
TRBV29-1,TRBJ2-3,TRBD1,SVRQGIGTDTQY
TRBV4-1,TRBJ1-2,TRBD1,ASRRDREYGYT
TRBV7-9,TRBJ2-3,.,ASSLVKRDTDTQY
TRBV5-1,TRBJ1-6,.,ASSLVQGISPLH
TRBV5-1,TRBJ2-5,.,ASSPPPYETQY
TRBV5-1,TRBJ2-1,.,ASSLAVPSLDEQF
TRBV3-1,TRBJ2-2,.,ASSQGWTGNTGELF
TRBV9,TRBJ2-2,.,ASSVENAGELF
TRBV25-1,TRBJ1-1,.,ASSEAQGYTEAF
TRBV20-1,TRBJ2-6,.,SAQWGDSGANVLT
TRBV29-1,TRBJ1-1,TRBD1,SVAPGGTEAF
TRBV7-2,TRBJ2-5,.,ASTLRGKGETQY
TRBV9,TRBJ2-5,.,ASSVIAGNQETQY
TRBV6-1,TRBJ2-5,.,ASSEWGRKETQY
TRBV6-2/TRBV6-3,TRBJ2-3,TRBD2,ASRRLASTDTQY
TRBV7-2,TRBJ2-2,TRBD1,ASSFGTGTGELF
TRBV21-1,TRBJ1-1,.,ASLLGGEAEAF
TRBV7-6,TRBJ2-1,.,ASSLGLPGNEQF
TRBV3-1,TRBJ2-7,TRBD1,ASSPTDREVPRWEQY
TRBV7-6,TRBJ2-5,TRBD1,ASSLSDRGKTQY
TRBV5-1,TRBJ2-5,.,ASRSTDGTPQETQY
TRBV7-9,TRBJ1-4,TRBD1,ASSPGQGHEKLF
TRBV5-4,TRBJ2-5,.,ASSSGLSAQETQY
TRBV11-1,TRBJ2-7,TRBD1,ASSTDRGSSYEQY
TRBV6-2/TRBV6-3,TRBJ2-1,TRBD2,ASSYTGLAGGPREQF
TRBV15,TRBJ2-2,.,ATSRDRNTGELF
TRBV7-8,TRBJ2-3,TRBD1,ASSVQGAIGDTQY
TRBV20-1,TRBJ2-7,.,SASLGGSGSYEQY
TRBV6-6,TRBJ1-1,.,ASRGGKNTEAF
TRBV25-1,TRBJ1-2,.,ASSEYLAWGYT
TRBV6-6,TRBJ1-6,.,ASRPWGGGSPLH
TRBV20-1,TRBJ2-3,.,SARDWRTSTDTQY
TRBV20-1,TRBJ1-2,.,SHSSGGVDGYT
TRBV12-3/TRBV12-4,TRBJ2-7,.,ASSFLRGSGEQY
TRBV19,TRBJ1-2,.,ASSTVDSNYGYT
TRBV25-1,TRBJ2-7,.,ASTGPSTWEQY
TRBV12-3/TRBV12-4,TRBJ2-7,.,ASSLSGPPFEQY
TRBV9,TRBJ2-3,.,ASSVMEGQSTDTQY
TRBV3-1,TRBJ1-2,.,ASRDSDYGYT
TRBV3-1,TRBJ2-1,TRBD2,ASSQRTRNEQF
TRBV27,TRBJ2-5,.,ASSPQGRGTQY
TRBV11-3,TRBJ2-1,TRBD2,ASSLGPGGYNEQF